Below are 10 T cell receptor beta chains sequenced from a single sample in a study of OX40 agonist ivuxolimab in advanced cancers. Repertoires were generated with immunoSEQ multiplex PCR, while TCRdb's copy carries only in-frame clones and drops some. The sample records tens of thousands of clones, approximately 86% being singletons. Sequencing was performed on CD4+ or CD8+ T cells sorted from blood, taken in a trial of the OX40 agonist ivuxolimab. These receptors came from an adult with an advanced solid tumor such as melanoma, head and neck, liver or kidney cancer.

This clone was seen only once. The chain links TRBV10-3 to TRBJ1-2; D uncertain. The V and J ends lost 3 bases and 7 bases respectively, with 9 bases between them. The germline V gene has CDR1 ENHRY and CDR2 SYGVKD. The length of the CDR3 is 12 residues. The CDR3 sequence: CAISEGRVGYTF. Written as DNA, the CDR3 is TGTGCCATCAGTGAAGGGCGGGTTGGCTACACCTTC.

The chain couples TRBV5-6 to TRBJ1-6, with 8 bases lining up with TRBD1. The germline gives CDR1 SGHDT, CDR2 YYEEEE. This CDR3 has 15 amino acids. The junction had 10 bases not matched to a gene; V was cut back by 5 bases and J by 9 bases. The CDR3 DNA is TGTGCCAGCAGGACCCGGGACAGGATATCTTCACCCCTCCACTTT. Its protein product is CASRTRDRISSPLHF.

The chain couples TRBV7-2 to TRBJ1-5; D is unresolved. The ends were cut back, 1 base at V and 3 bases at J, with 7 bases in the middle. The CDR3 runs to 14 residues. Germline CDR1 and CDR2: SGHTA and FQGNSA. This CDR3 is CASSLVSDNQPQHF. CDR3 DNA sequence: TGTGCCAGCAGCTTAGTTTCAGACAATCAGCCCCAGCATTTT.

The chain joins TRBV14 to TRBJ2-7; possible D gene TRBD1, 5 bases. Trimming cost V 4 bases and J 9 bases, with 16 bases left between them. CDR3 length: 13 amino acids. Germline CDR1 and CDR2: SGHDN and FVKESK. The CDR3 here is CASSPQGSLRQYF. CDR3 nucleotides: TGTGCCAGCAGCCCGCAGGGCTCATTAAGGCAGTACTTC.

In the case of this clone: One junction end does not reproduce the germline sequence, and a read error may be involved. J is TRBJ1-3 and V is TRBV6-1, with 7 bases matching TRBD1. The germline gives CDR1 MNHNS, CDR2 SASEGT. The CDR3 length is 15 residues. CDR3 residues: CASSDLQGSGNTIYF. The CDR3 bases are TGTGCCAGCAGTGACCTACAGGGGTCTGGGAACACCATATATTTT.

This clone was seen only a few times. V usage is TRBV4-1 and J usage is TRBJ2-5; the D gene is possibly TRBD2 (6 bases). In germline, CDR1 is MGHRA, CDR2 YSYEKL. The CDR3 consists of 16 residues. The V and J ends lost 0 bases and 1 base respectively, with 12 bases between them. CDR3: CASSQDSRRGQETQYF. CDR3 bases: TGCGCCAGCAGCCAAGATAGTCGGAGGGGCCAAGAGACCCAGTACTTC.

This clone was seen only once. The chain carries TRBV9 and TRBJ1-1; possibly TRBD1 for D (5 bases). Trimming took 3 bases from V and 8 from J, leaving 14 bases between them. The CDR3 covers 13 residues. The V gene's germline CDR1 is SGDLS and CDR2 YYNGEE. DNA for the CDR3: TGTGCCAGCAGCGGAATGATCGGGGCCGAAGCTTTCTTT. This translates into CASSGMIGAEAFF.

V is TRBV5-4 and J is TRBJ2-1; no clear D. Germline CDR1 and CDR2: SGHNT and YYREEE (reference sequence). V was clipped by 3 bases and J by 5 bases, with 9 bases between them. The CDR3 spans 13 residues. CDR3 residues: CASSSAGNNEQFF. The CDR3 coding sequence is TGTGCCAGCAGCTCGGCAGGAAACAATGAGCAGTTCTTC.

V usage is TRBV7-9 and J usage is TRBJ2-5; D gene unclear. The CDR3 totals 13 residues. The V gene lost 5 bases and the J gene lost 3 bases, with 10 bases spanning the gap. Per the germline V gene, CDR1 is SEHNR and CDR2 is FQNEAQ (reference sequence). The CDR3 region is CASSPARKETQYF. CDR3 coding DNA: TGTGCCAGCAGCCCCGCCCGTAAAGAGACCCAGTACTTC.

The genes are TRBV11-2 and TRBJ2-6; no definite D call. Germline V gene sequence: CDR1 SGHAT, CDR2 FQNNGV. The CDR3 is 14 residues long. V was cut by 6 bases and J by 0 bases, with 6 bases left in between. The CDR3 DNA sequence: TGTGCCAGCAGTTCAATCTCTGGGGCCAACGTCCTGACTTTC. Its translation: CASSSISGANVLTF.